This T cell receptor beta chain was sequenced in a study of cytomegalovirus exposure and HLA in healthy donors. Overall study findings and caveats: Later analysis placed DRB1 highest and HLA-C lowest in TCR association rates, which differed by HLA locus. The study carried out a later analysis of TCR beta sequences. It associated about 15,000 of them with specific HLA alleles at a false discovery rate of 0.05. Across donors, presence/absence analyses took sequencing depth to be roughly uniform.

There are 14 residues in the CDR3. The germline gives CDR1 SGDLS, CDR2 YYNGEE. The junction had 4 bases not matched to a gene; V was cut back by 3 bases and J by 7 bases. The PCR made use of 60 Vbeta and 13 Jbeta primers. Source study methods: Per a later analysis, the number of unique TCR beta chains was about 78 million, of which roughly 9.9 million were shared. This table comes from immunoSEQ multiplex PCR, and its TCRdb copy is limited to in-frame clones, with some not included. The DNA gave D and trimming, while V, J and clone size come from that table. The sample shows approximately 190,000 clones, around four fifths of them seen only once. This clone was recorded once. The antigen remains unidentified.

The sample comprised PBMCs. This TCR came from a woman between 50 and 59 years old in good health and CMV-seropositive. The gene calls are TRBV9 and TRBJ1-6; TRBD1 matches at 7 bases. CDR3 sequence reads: CASSGGQQNSPLHF. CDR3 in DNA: TGTGCCAGCAGCGGGGGACAGCAAAATTCACCCCTCCACTTT.